In its sample, the clone carrying this TCR beta chain was seen once. The CDR3 has 13 amino acids. Germline V CDR1 and CDR2: WNHNN, SYGVQD (reference sequence). With V trimmed by 7 bases and J by 5 bases, 7 bases remained unmatched. The record originates from a study of technical replicates of blood from several donors. Data came from immunoSEQ multiplex PCR; TCRdb stores just in-frame clones and leaves some out. The sample shows about 90,000 clones, 80% to 95% of them seen only once. Input material: T cells isolated from PBMCs. The chain is built from TRBV10-1 and TRBJ1-1; 7 bases map to TRBD1. The receptor's source is a human donor in good health. This CDR3 reads CASKEGAWTEAFF. The CDR3 DNA sequence: TGCGCCAGCAAGGAGGGGGCTTGGACTGAAGCTTTCTTT.